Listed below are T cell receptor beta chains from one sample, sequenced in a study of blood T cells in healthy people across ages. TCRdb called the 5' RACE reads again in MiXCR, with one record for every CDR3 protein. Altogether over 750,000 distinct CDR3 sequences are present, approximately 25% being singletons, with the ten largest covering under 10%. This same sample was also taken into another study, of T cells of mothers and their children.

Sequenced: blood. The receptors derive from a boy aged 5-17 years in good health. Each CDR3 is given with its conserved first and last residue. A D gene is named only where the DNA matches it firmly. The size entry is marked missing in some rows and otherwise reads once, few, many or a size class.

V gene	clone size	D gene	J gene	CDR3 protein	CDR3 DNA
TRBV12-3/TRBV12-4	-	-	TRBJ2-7	CASSLASREQYF	TGTGCCAGCAGTTTAGCTTCTCGCGAGCAGTACTTC
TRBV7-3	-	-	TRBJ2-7	CASSLGGESEQYF	TGTGCCAGCAGCCTTGGTGGAGAGTCCGAGCAGTACTTC
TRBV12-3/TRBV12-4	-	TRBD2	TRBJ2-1	CASSSRDYDNEQFF	TGTGCCAGCAGCTCCCGGGACTATGACAATGAGCAGTTCTTC
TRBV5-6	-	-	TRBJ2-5	CASSLSSRETQYF	TGTGCCAGCAGCTTATCATCGAGAGAGACCCAGTACTTC
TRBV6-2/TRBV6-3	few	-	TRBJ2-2	CASSFSRTGELFF	TGTGCCAGCAGTTTCAGCCGCACCGGGGAGCTGTTTTTT
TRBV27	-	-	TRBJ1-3	CASSLSLPSSGNTIYF	TGTGCCAGCAGTTTATCCTTACCAAGCTCTGGAAACACCATATATTTT
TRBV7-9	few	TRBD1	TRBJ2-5	CASSLIGTGMEETQYF	TGTGCCAGCAGCTTAATTGGGACAGGGATGGAAGAGACCCAGTACTTC
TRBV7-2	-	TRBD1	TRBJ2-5	CASSRSGGHQETQYF	TGTGCCAGCAGCCGATCAGGGGGCCACCAAGAGACCCAGTACTTC
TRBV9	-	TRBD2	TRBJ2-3	CATSVGPGLAGGSYTDTQYF	TGTGCCACCAGCGTAGGACCGGGACTAGCGGGAGGGAGTTACACAGATACGCAGTATTTT
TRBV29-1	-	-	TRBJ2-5	CSAEVGSGGLETQYF	TGCAGCGCTGAAGTGGGCTCCGGGGGCCTAGAGACCCAGTACTTC
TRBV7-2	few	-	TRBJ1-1	CASSSQLVGTEAFF	TGTGCCAGCAGCTCTCAATTGGTCGGCACTGAAGCTTTCTTT
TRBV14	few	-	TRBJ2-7	CASSKRLNYEQYF	TGTGCCAGCAGCAAAAGGCTAAACTACGAGCAGTACTTC
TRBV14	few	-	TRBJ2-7	CAGDPYEQYF	TGTGCCGGCGACCCTTACGAGCAGTACTTC
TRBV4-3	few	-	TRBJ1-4	CASSQDRAAVGGKLFF	TGCGCCAGCAGCCAAGATCGGGCGGCCGTCGGGGGAAAACTGTTTTTT
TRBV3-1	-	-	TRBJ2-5	CASSADSQETQYF	TGTGCCAGCAGCGCCGACAGTCAAGAGACCCAGTACTTC
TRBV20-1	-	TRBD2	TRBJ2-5	CSARGDWVAGSIQETQYF	TGCAGTGCTAGAGGGGACTGGGTAGCGGGGTCGATACAAGAGACCCAGTACTTC
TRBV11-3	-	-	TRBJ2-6	CASSAPGRQTLSGANVLTF	TGTGCCAGCAGCGCCCCGGGGCGACAGACCCTCTCTGGGGCCAACGTCCTGACTTTC
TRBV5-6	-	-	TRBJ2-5	CASSWGWETQYF	TGTGCCAGCAGCTGGGGTTGGGAGACCCAGTACTTC
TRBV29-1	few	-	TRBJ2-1	CSVEFLIGQDNEQFF	TGCAGCGTTGAATTTCTTATTGGGCAGGACAATGAGCAGTTCTTC
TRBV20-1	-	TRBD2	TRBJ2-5	CSSSRTSGGQETQYF	TGCAGTTCATCCCGGACTAGCGGGGGACAAGAGACCCAGTACTTC
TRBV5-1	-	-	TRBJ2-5	CATGQGGALETQYF	TGCGCCACCGGCCAGGGGGGGGCCCTCGAGACCCAGTACTTC
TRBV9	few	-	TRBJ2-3	CACSDSGVGRDTQYF	TGTGCCTGCAGCGATAGCGGAGTAGGTCGGGATACGCAGTATTTT
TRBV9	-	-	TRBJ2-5	CASSVASRPYVETQYF	TGTGCCAGCAGCGTAGCTAGTAGACCATACGTGGAGACCCAGTACTTC
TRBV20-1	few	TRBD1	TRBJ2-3	CSAKTGSIDTQYF	TGCAGTGCAAAGACAGGGTCTATAGATACGCAGTATTTT
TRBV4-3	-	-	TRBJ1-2	CASSQNLDPRGANYGYTF	TGCGCCAGCAGCCAGAATTTAGACCCCCGAGGAGCTAACTATGGCTACACCTTC
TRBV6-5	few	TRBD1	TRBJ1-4	CASSRDRVAEKLFF	TGTGCCAGCAGTAGGGACAGGGTGGCTGAAAAACTGTTTTTT
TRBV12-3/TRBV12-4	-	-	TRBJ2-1	CASSALRFREQFF	TGTGCCAGCAGTGCGCTCCGATTTCGTGAGCAGTTCTTC
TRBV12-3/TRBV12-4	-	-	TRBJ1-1	CASSVLTGTEAFF	TGTGCCAGCAGTGTCCTGACAGGCACTGAAGCTTTCTTT
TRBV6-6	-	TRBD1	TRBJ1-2	CASRPGQIYGYTF	TGTGCCAGCAGACCGGGACAGATCTATGGCTACACCTTC
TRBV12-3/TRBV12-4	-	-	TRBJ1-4	CASSLALGDGDEKLFF	TGTGCCAGCAGTTTAGCGCTTGGGGACGGGGATGAAAAACTGTTTTTT
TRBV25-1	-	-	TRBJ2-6	CASSDVRRSGANVLTF	TGTGCCAGCAGTGATGTACGACGCTCTGGGGCCAACGTCCTGACTTTC
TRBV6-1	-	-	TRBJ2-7	CAGSSNNGASHGGLGEQYF	TGTGCCGGCAGCAGCAATAATGGGGCCTCCCATGGGGGGCTAGGCGAGCAGTACTTC
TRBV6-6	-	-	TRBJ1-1	CASSYSRGQTNTEAFF	TGTGCCAGCAGTTACTCGAGGGGTCAGACAAATACTGAAGCTTTCTTT
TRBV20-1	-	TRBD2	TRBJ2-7	CSARGGLAGRGERYF	TGCAGTGCTAGAGGCGGACTAGCGGGAAGGGGCGAGCGGTACTTC
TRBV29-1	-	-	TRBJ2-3	CSVGLTVMRDTQYF	TGCAGCGTTGGGCTGACGGTTATGAGAGATACGCAGTATTTT
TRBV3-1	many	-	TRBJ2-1	CASSQALPGRKYNEQFF	TGTGCCAGCAGCCAAGCCCTACCGGGACGCAAATACAATGAGCAGTTCTTC
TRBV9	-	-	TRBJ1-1	CASSVGAGTEAFF	TGTGCCAGCAGCGTAGGAGCAGGCACTGAAGCTTTCTTT
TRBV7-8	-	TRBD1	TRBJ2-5	CASSLVTGQGGETQYF	TGTGCCAGCAGCTTAGTTACGGGACAGGGGGGAGAGACCCAGTACTTC
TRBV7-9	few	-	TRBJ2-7	CASSLVLWGRSSYEQYF	TGTGCCAGCAGCTTAGTTTTGTGGGGGCGAAGCTCCTACGAGCAGTACTTC
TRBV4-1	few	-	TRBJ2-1	CASSQAQREQFF	TGCGCCAGCAGCCAAGCACAGAGGGAGCAGTTCTTC
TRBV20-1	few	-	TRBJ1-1	CSARDRVNLLLEGIRGGFF	TGCAGTGCTAGAGATCGGGTAAATCTCCTGCTTGAGGGGATACGTGGGGGTTTCTTT
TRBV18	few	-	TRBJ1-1	CASSPMTVNTEAFF	TGTGCCAGCTCACCAATGACAGTGAACACTGAAGCTTTCTTT
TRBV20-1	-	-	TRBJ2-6	CSARAPEETGANVLTF	TGCAGTGCTAGGGCCCCTGAGGAGACTGGGGCCAACGTCCTGACTTTC
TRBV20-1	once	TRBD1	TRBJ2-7	CSALPGQGRDEQYF	TGCAGTGCCCTCCCGGGACAGGGACGGGACGAGCAGTACTTC
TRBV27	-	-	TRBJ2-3	CASKPTSTDTQYF	TGTGCCAGCAAACCCACTAGCACAGATACGCAGTATTTT
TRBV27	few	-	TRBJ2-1	CASSSSGAKDEQFF	TGTGCCAGCAGTAGCTCCGGGGCCAAGGATGAGCAGTTCTTC
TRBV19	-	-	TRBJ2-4	CASMGIDRFANIQYF	TGTGCCAGTATGGGAATCGACAGGTTCGCGAACATTCAGTACTTC
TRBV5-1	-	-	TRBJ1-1	CASQSETGTNGEAFF	TGCGCCAGCCAGTCGGAGACGGGGACGAATGGTGAAGCTTTCTTT
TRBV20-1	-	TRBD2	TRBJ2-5	CSAALAGGPRGETQYF	TGCAGTGCTGCCCTAGCGGGAGGGCCCCGTGGAGAGACCCAGTACTTC
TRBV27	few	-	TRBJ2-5	CASRGRLQETQYF	TGTGCCAGCAGGGGTCGACTCCAAGAGACCCAGTACTTC
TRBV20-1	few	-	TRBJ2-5	CSGARPDVGGIQETQYF	TGCAGTGGGGCGCGGCCCGATGTAGGCGGAATCCAAGAGACCCAGTACTTC
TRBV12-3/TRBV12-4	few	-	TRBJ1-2	CASSLLGYREGYTF	TGTGCCAGCAGTTTACTAGGGTACAGGGAAGGCTACACCTTC
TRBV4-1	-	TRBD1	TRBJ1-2	CASSPPGDSGGYTF	TGCGCCAGCAGCCCCCCGGGGGACAGCGGCGGCTACACCTTC
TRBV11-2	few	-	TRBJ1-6	CASGGAPASSYNSPLHF	TGTGCCAGCGGGGGGGCGCCGGCAAGCTCCTATAATTCACCCCTCCACTTT
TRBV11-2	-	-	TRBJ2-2	CASSLGGRLGTGELFF	TGTGCCAGCAGCTTAGGGGGCCGGCTAGGCACCGGGGAGCTGTTTTTT
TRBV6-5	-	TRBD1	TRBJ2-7	CASRPRTGIYEQYF	TGTGCCAGCAGGCCTCGGACAGGGATATACGAGCAGTACTTC
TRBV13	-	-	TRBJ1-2	CASSLMFNDYGYTF	TGTGCCAGCAGCTTGATGTTTAACGACTATGGCTACACCTTC
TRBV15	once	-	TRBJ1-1	CATSRGMWNTEAFF	TGTGCCACCAGCAGAGGAATGTGGAACACTGAAGCTTTCTTT
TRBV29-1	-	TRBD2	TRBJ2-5	CSVEDDVRRGGWTQYF	TGCAGCGTTGAAGATGACGTCCGGCGGGGGGGCTGGACCCAGTACTTC